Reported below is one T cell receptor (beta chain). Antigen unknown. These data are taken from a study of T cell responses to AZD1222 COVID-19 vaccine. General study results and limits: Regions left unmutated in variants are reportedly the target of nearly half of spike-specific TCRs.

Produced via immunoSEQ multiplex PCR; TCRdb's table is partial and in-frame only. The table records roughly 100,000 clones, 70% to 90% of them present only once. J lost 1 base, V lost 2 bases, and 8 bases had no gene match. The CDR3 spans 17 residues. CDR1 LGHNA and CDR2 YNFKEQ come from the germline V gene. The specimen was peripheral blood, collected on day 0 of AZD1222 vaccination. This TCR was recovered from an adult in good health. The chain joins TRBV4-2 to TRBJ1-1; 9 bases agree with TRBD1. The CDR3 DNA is TGTGCCAGCAGCCAACCACAGGGGGCCCGCGGGAACACTGAAGCTTTCTTT. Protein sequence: CASSQPQGARGNTEAFF.